Listed here are 31 T cell receptor beta chains from one sample, sequenced in a study of Graves' ophthalmopathy and Graves' hyperthyroidism. RNA transcripts yielded amplified TCR beta CDR3 regions. An initial RT-PCR round employing HTBI primers preceded a second-round multiplex PCR. One entry per CDR3 protein, called by TCRdb with MiXCR from the multiplex PCR reads. The repertoire holds more than 1,000,000 distinct CDR3 sequences, with about two fifths as singletons. The sample taken for sequencing was peripheral blood or thyroid tissue (not recorded which). These receptors originate from an adult man with Graves' hyperthyroidism.

As to this clonotype: This may arise from a read error, as a much more abundant clone is one base away. This chain joins TRBV7-2 and TRBJ1-2; D call uncertain. The CDR3 is 11 amino acids. Germline V gene sequence: CDR1 SGHTA, CDR2 FQGNSA. CDR3 in amino acids: CAGSSELGYTF. Here the CDR3 DNA reads TGTGCCGGCAGCTCCGAACTTGGCTACACCTTC.

A note on this clonotype: The conserved phenylalanine or tryptophan normally closing the CDR3 is absent here, so this likely arose from a read error. Because the CDR3's place on the DNA is in doubt, the DNA is left out and the CDR3 is given as listed by TCRdb. The chain couples TRBV7-2 to TRBJ1-1. A total of 8 residues make up the CDR3, ends included. From germline, CDR1 is SGHTA and CDR2 FQGNSA. The CDR3 region is CASSLSAI.

The genes are TRBV5-1 and TRBJ2-7; D remains unclear. The CDR3 consists of 14 residues. With 6 bases removed from V and 2 bases from J, the gap between germline ends came to 15 bases. Germline V gene lookup returns CDR1 SGHRS and CDR2 YFSETQ. CDR3: CASTPPLTPYEQYF. In nucleotides, the CDR3 is TGCGCCAGCACCCCCCCACTCACACCCTACGAGCAGTACTTC.

This clonotype was seen repeatedly, ten times or more. This rearrangement joins TRBV12-3 or TRBV12-4 to TRBJ1-6; D unresolved. The V and J ends lost 3 bases and 14 bases respectively, with 23 bases between them. This CDR3 is 16 amino acids long. The CDR3 here is CASSLVIGVGHSTLHF. The CDR3 bases are TGTGCCAGCAGTTTGGTTATCGGGGTGGGTCATTCGACCCTCCACTTT.

This chain uses TRBV20-1 with TRBJ2-7; TRBD2 matches 10 bases. The germline V gene encodes CDR1 DFQATT and CDR2 SNEGSKA (reference sequence). This CDR3 region has 16 residues. This chain's CDR3 is CSGAAPSGSISYEQYF. CDR3 in DNA: TGCAGCGGTGCGGCGCCTAGCGGGAGTATCTCCTACGAGCAGTACTTC.

The V and J genes are TRBV9 and TRBJ1-5; D possibly corresponds to TRBD1 (6 bases). This CDR3 is 15 amino acids long. Germline CDR1 SGDLS, CDR2 YYNGEE. V was pared by 1 base and J by 4 bases, with 12 bases between. The CDR3, as DNA: TGTGCCAGCAGCGTAACCACAGGGCTAAATCAGCCCCAGCATTTT. Translating it yields CASSVTTGLNQPQHF.

This clonotype has at least ten counts. This sequence joins TRBV7-2 and TRBJ1-2; 8 nucleotides match TRBD1. CDR3 length: 16 amino acids. The germline gives CDR1 SGHTA, CDR2 FQGNSA. Trimming at V came to 5 bases and at J to 4 bases, leaving 12 bases not matched to a gene. CDR3 in DNA: TGTGCCAGCAGCGCGATAGCAACAGGGGGTAGCTATGGCTACACCTTC. This translates into CASSAIATGGSYGYTF. The full variable domain, rest sourced from reference TRBV7-2 and TRBJ1-2, is GAGVSQSPSNKVTEKGKDVELRCDPISGHTALYWYRQSLGQGLEFLIYFQGNSAPDKSGLPSDRFSAERTGGSVSTLTIQRTQQEDSAVYLCASSAIATGGSYGYTFGSGTRLTVV.

This clonotype was recorded many times. The J gene is TRBJ1-2, the V gene TRBV9; TRBD1 matches at 8 bases. Looked up from germline, CDR1 is SGDLS and CDR2 is YYNGEE. This CDR3 comprises 16 residues. The V and J ends lost 4 bases and 2 bases, in that order; junction bases with no gene match: 10. This CDR3 reads CASSPQSGGGNYGYTF. CDR3 nucleotides: TGTGCCAGCAGCCCTCAGTCAGGGGGCGGGAACTATGGCTACACCTTC.

This clonotype has only one observation. The gene calls are TRBV2 and TRBJ1-3; D gene ambiguous. V was pared by 7 bases and J by 3 bases, with 16 bases between. The CDR3 consists of 15 residues. Germline CDR1 SNHLY, CDR2 FYNNEI. The CDR3: CASTPVIGSGNTIYF. CDR3 DNA sequence: TGTGCCAGCACGCCGGTCATAGGGAGTGGAAACACCATATATTTT.

This clonotype was counted between two and nine times. The chain is built from TRBV12-3 or TRBV12-4 and TRBJ1-2, with 9 bases matching TRBD1. J was trimmed by 3 bases and V by 8 bases; bases with no gene match: 16. This CDR3 has 17 residues. The CDR3 loop reads CASHLALGQGGYYGYTF. DNA for the CDR3: TGTGCCAGCCACCTGGCACTGGGACAGGGTGGGTACTATGGCTACACCTTC.

This clonotype was picked up a small number of times. This sequence joins TRBV5-1 and TRBJ1-1; 8 bases are shared with TRBD1. Germline trimming cut 4 bases from V and 2 bases from J; bases unmatched to any gene: 16. The CDR3 length is 18 residues. Germline CDR1 is SGHRS and CDR2 is YFSETQ. This CDR3 reads CASSTLPPDRGTNTEAFF. DNA of the CDR3: TGCGCCAGCAGCACCCTCCCCCCCGACAGGGGAACAAACACTGAAGCTTTCTTT.

This sequence joins TRBV7-2 and TRBJ2-7; TRBD2 agrees at 7 bases. Trimming cost V 5 bases and J 1 base; bases outside gene matches: 8. CDR1 is SGHTA, CDR2 FQGNSA, per germline. The CDR3 extends over 15 amino acids. The CDR3 bases are TGTGCCAGCAGCCAAAGAGCGGGGCTTTCCTACGAGCAGTACTTC. Its translation is CASSQRAGLSYEQYF.

In this sample, this clonotype turned up many times. The V and J genes are TRBV7-2 and TRBJ2-5, with 8 bases fitting TRBD2. Trimming at V came to 1 base and at J to 5 bases, leaving 6 bases not matched to a gene. This CDR3 has 15 amino acids. Germline CDR1 SGHTA, CDR2 FQGNSA. This chain's CDR3 is CASSLGLGRDETQYF. In nucleotides, the CDR3 is TGTGCCAGCAGCTTAGGACTCGGGAGGGATGAGACCCAGTACTTC.

This clonotype appeared many times. The chain carries TRBV20-1 and TRBJ2-7, with D unclear. Looked up from germline, CDR1 is DFQATT and CDR2 is SNEGSKA (reference sequence). CDR3 size: 13 residues. V shed 3 bases and J shed 2 bases, with 11 bases lying between them. As DNA, the CDR3 is TGCAGTGCTAGTCTTGAAGGTACCTACGAGCAGTACTTC. Amino acids: CSASLEGTYEQYF.

This clonotype was observed at least ten times. This chain links TRBV10-2 with TRBJ1-2; 7 bases align to TRBD1. The CDR3 totals 14 residues. Germline CDR1 reads WSHSY; CDR2 reads SAAADI. V was pared by 2 bases and J by 2 bases, with 2 bases of the junction left unmatched. Here the CDR3 reads CASSEPDRNYGYTF. The CDR3 bases are TGCGCCAGCAGTGAGCCGGACAGGAACTATGGCTACACCTTC.

Note on this clonotype: At one boundary the junction diverges from the germline segment, which might be a read error. V is TRBV25-1 and J is TRBJ1-2, with 8 bases aligning to TRBD1. Germline CDR1 MGHDK, CDR2 SYGVNS. The CDR3 sequence is 13 residues long. In DNA form, the CDR3 reads TGCAGTGCCGATCACACGGGGCAGGGGGCAGTAACCTTC. Translation gives CSADHTGQGAVTF.

The chain joins TRBV19 to TRBJ2-2; 12 nucleotides match TRBD2. The CDR3 consists of 16 residues. V trimming: 8 bases; J trimming: 7 bases; junction bases outside the gene matches: 11. Looked up from germline, CDR1 is LNHDA and CDR2 is SQIVND (reference sequence). The CDR3 loop is CASGKLAGGPVGELFF. The CDR3 DNA sequence: TGTGCCAGTGGGAAACTAGCGGGAGGCCCCGTCGGGGAGCTGTTTTTT. The whole variable domain, remainder taken from reference TRBV19 and TRBJ2-2, is DGGITQSPKYLFRKEGQNVTLSCEQNLNHDAMYWYRQDPGQGLRLIYYSQIVNDFQKGDIAEGYSVSREKKESFPLTVTSAQKNPTAFYLCASGKLAGGPVGELFFGEGSRLTVL.

The V call is TRBV7-8, the J call TRBJ1-1, with TRBD1 matching over 9 bases. Germline CDR1 is SGHVS and CDR2 is FQNEAQ. V dropped 6 bases and J dropped 11; count of bases not matched to a gene: 13. This CDR3 is 14 amino acids long. The CDR3 nucleotides are TGTGCCAGCAGGATTCCCGGGACAGGGAGCCTCGCTTTCTTT. Encoded protein: CASRIPGTGSLAFF.

This clonotype was seen many times. The rearrangement links TRBV20-1 to TRBJ1-6; D possibly corresponds to TRBD1 (5 bases). From germline, CDR1 is DFQATT and CDR2 SNEGSKA (reference sequence). CDR3 size: 12 residues. V dropped 2 bases and J dropped 10 bases, with 9 bases sitting between them. CDR3 nucleotide sequence: TGCAGTGCTAGAAGCCGGGGGTCACCCCTCCACTTT. Its translation: CSARSRGSPLHF.

The chain combines TRBV7-2 with TRBJ2-2, with TRBD2 matching 7 bases. The length of the CDR3 is 17 residues. Trimming at V came to 6 bases and at J to 0 bases, leaving 10 bases not matched to a gene. Germline V gene data show CDR1 as SGHTA and CDR2 as FQGNSA. The chain's CDR3 is CASSSDKAGSNTGELFF. The CDR3 region has the DNA TGTGCCAGCAGTTCTGACAAAGCGGGGTCGAACACCGGGGAGCTGTTTTTT.

This clonotype was seen just once. This may come from a read error, since a much larger clone is one base off. This chain links TRBV2 with TRBJ2-7; D gene unclear. Germline CDR1 and CDR2: SNHLY and FYNNEI. This CDR3 has 15 residues. Between the trimmed V and J ends, which lost 4 bases and 9 bases, there was a span of 22 bases. CDR3 DNA: TGTGCCAGCAGTGGATTAACCTCGGGCCGGAACGGGCAGTACTTC. This gives the protein CASSGLTSGRNGQYF.

Many counts were recorded for this clonotype. V usage is TRBV12-3 or TRBV12-4 and J usage is TRBJ1-2, with TRBD1 matching over 7 bases. After removal of 3 bases from V and 6 bases from J, the junction contained 4 bases not matched to a gene. The CDR3 contains 13 residues. CDR3 coding DNA: TGTGCCAGCAGTTTTGGAGGGGGCGATGGCTACACCTTC. This codes for CASSFGGGDGYTF.

This clonotype has only one observation. One junction end disagrees with the germline gene, perhaps due to a read error. The gene calls are TRBV7-2 and TRBJ2-5; D is ambiguous. This CDR3 has 14 amino acids. The germline CDR1 and CDR2 sequences are SGHTA and FQGNSA. CDR3 DNA: TGTGCCAGCGGCTTGGGTCCCGGCCAAGAGACCCAGTACTTC. Its translation is CASGLGPGQETQYF.

As concerns this clonotype: A single base separates this from a much larger clone, so it may be a read error. This rearrangement joins TRBV9 to TRBJ1-1; D remains unclear. The CDR3 is made up of 13 amino acids. The V end lost 8 bases, the J end lost 4 bases, and 15 bases lay between the germline ends. Per the germline V gene, CDR1 is SGDLS and CDR2 is YYNGEE. The CDR3 here is CASGPQPGTEAFF. CDR3 bases: TGTGCCAGTGGGCCTCAGCCTGGCACTGAAGCTTTCTTT. Full variable domain (rest looked up from reference TRBV9 and TRBJ1-1): DSGVTQTPKHLITATGQRVTLRCSPRSGDLSVYWYQQSLDQGLQFLIQYYNGEERAKGNILERFSAQQFPDLHSELNLSSLELGDSALYFCASGPQPGTEAFFGQGTRLTVV.

This clonotype showed up many times. The chain uses TRBV29-1 and TRBJ1-1; a weak D match, TRBD1 (6 bases). CDR1 is SQVTM and CDR2 is ANQGSEA in the germline V gene. CDR3 length equals 13 residues. The V gene lost 7 bases and the J gene lost 1 base, with 13 bases spanning the gap. The CDR3 protein is CSARRGENTEAFF. DNA of the CDR3: TGCAGCGCGCGTAGGGGGGAGAACACTGAAGCTTTCTTT.

The rearrangement uses TRBV20-1 and TRBJ1-6; 7 nucleotides align to TRBD1. CDR3 length equals 16 residues. The V and J ends lost 5 bases and 7 bases, in that order; junction bases with no gene match: 14. Germline V gene data show CDR1 as DFQATT and CDR2 as SNEGSKA (reference sequence). CDR3 in amino acids: CSAETGRPILNSPLHF. In DNA form, the CDR3 reads TGCAGTGCTGAGACAGGGCGCCCGATCCTAAATTCACCCCTCCACTTT.

Remarks on this clonotype: One junction end does not reproduce the germline sequence, and a read error may be involved. This sequence joins TRBV29-1 and TRBJ1-2, with no clear D. This CDR3 region has 14 residues. CDR1 and CDR2 (germline): SQVTM, ANQGSEA. CDR3 loop: CSVEKALSNYGYTF. Written as DNA, the CDR3 is TGCAGCGTTGAAAAGGCACTCTCTAATTATGGCTACACCTTC.

The rearrangement uses TRBV29-1 and TRBJ2-3; TRBD2 aligns across 7 bases. The CDR3 has 14 amino acids. The J segment lost 6 bases and the V segment lost 7 bases, leaving 13 bases of the junction unmatched. CDR1 is SQVTM, CDR2 ANQGSEA, per germline. CDR3 amino acids: CSARARLAADTQYF. The CDR3, as DNA: TGCAGCGCGCGAGCTCGCCTAGCGGCGGATACGCAGTATTTT.

This clonotype occurred a few times. At one end the junction does not follow the germline gene, possibly because of a read error. The rearrangement joins TRBV25-1 to TRBJ1-1; 7 bases fit TRBD1. Germline values: CDR1 MGHDK, CDR2 SYGVNS. CDR3 size: 15 residues. The chain's CDR3 is CASSQGPGQNTEASF. CDR3 DNA sequence: TGCGCCAGCAGCCAGGGGCCGGGACAGAACACTGAAGCTTCCTTT.

This clonotype was detected a few times. A read error may produce the germline difference seen at one junction end. V is TRBV2 and J is TRBJ2-2; maybe TRBD2 (8 bases). The CDR3 totals 18 residues. The germline V gene encodes CDR1 SNHLY and CDR2 FYNNEI. For the CDR3, the DNA is TGCGCCAGCAGCCAAGCCCCGGGAGGGGGCGCGAACACCGGGGAGCTGTTTTTT. This sequence encodes CASSQAPGGGANTGELFF.

The chain uses TRBV5-1 and TRBJ2-5, with a tentative D call TRBD2 (5 bases). V was pared by 0 bases and J by 4 bases, with 22 bases between. CDR1 is SGHRS, CDR2 YFSETQ, per germline. The CDR3 is 18 residues long. Here the CDR3 reads CASSLAGILRRPPETQYF. CDR3 coding DNA: TGCGCCAGCAGCTTGGCCGGGATATTACGCAGGCCTCCAGAGACCCAGTACTTC.